The 15 T cell receptor beta chains in this list originate from one sample, sequenced in a study of post-analysis software for immune sequencing data. Findings and caveats of the study: TRBV5-6, TRBV5-1 and TRBV20-1 were among about 5 TRBV segments more frequent in patients than controls.

No antigens are known for them. Prepared libraries of TCR beta cDNA carried unique molecular identifiers. From the PCR reads, TCRdb called clonotypes with MiXCR, one entry per CDR3 protein. The sample lists around 770,000 distinct CDR3 sequences; around 42% were seen once. Sequencing used blood. The receptor set was obtained from a girl between 10 and 17 years old with multiple sclerosis.

CDR3 sequence (DNA): TGTGCCATCAGTGGGACAGGGAGCACAGATACGCAGTATTTT. Protein product: CAISGTGSTDTQYF. The chain combines TRBV10-3 with TRBJ2-3, with 8 bases that match TRBD1. This CDR3 is built from 14 residues. The germline CDR1 and CDR2 sequences are ENHRY and SYGVKD. Trimming took 4 bases from V and 0 from J; bases not matched to a gene: 0.

The chain is built from TRBV12-3 or TRBV12-4 and TRBJ2-7; 10 bases line up with TRBD2. The ends lost 5 bases at V and 5 bases at J; junction bases unmatched: 9. The CDR3 loop spans 15 amino acids. CDR3 sequence: CASSTVAGGVNEQYF. The CDR3 coding sequence is TGTGCCAGCAGTACAGTAGCGGGAGGAGTTAACGAGCAGTACTTC.

Regarding this clonotype: One end of the junction varies from germline; a read error may be responsible. The chain is built from TRBV25-1 and TRBJ2-7; a possible D gene is TRBD2 (5 bases). The DNA end is a closer match to TRBJ2-5, so the J assignment may be wrong. Germline CDR1 is MGHDK and CDR2 is SYGVNS. CDR3 length: 13 amino acids. CDR3 loop: CASREFGRETQYF. The CDR3 bases are TGTGCCAGCAGGGAATTTGGGAGAGAGACCCAGTACTTC.

V is TRBV4-2 and J is TRBJ2-7, with a possible D match to TRBD2 (6 bases). The CDR3 has 15 residues. V was trimmed by 0 bases and J by 4 bases, leaving 13 bases between them. Germline-derived CDR1 and CDR2 are LGHNA and YNFKEQ. CDR3 protein: CASSQEVGTEYEQYF. The CDR3 nucleotides are TGTGCCAGCAGCCAAGAGGTCGGGACTGAATACGAGCAGTACTTC.

The genes are TRBV9 and TRBJ2-1; 9 nucleotides align to TRBD1. CDR1 SGDLS and CDR2 YYNGEE come from the germline V gene. V shed 3 bases and J 9 bases; nucleotides not matched to a gene: 13. The CDR3 totals 16 residues. DNA for the CDR3: TGTGCCAGCAGCGCCCCCGGGGGACAGGGCGGGCGTGAGCAGTTCTTC. Amino acids: CASSAPGGQGGREQFF.

This clonotype was observed a handful of times. The V call is TRBV6-5, the J call TRBJ1-2; the D is unclear. Trimming took 6 bases from V and 6 from J, leaving 11 bases between them. Germline CDR1 is MNHEY and CDR2 is SVGAGI. This CDR3 contains 12 residues. CDR3: CASRPGSDGYTF. CDR3 coding DNA: TGTGCCAGCAGACCTGGGAGCGATGGCTACACCTTC.

This clonotype showed up just once. The V call is TRBV7-2, the J call TRBJ1-5; D call uncertain. The length of the CDR3 is 13 residues. Germline loops: CDR1 SGHTA, CDR2 FQGNSA. Trimming left V 5 bases short and J 7 bases short, with 12 bases between. Here the CDR3 reads CASSPGIGQPQHF. CDR3 nucleotide sequence: TGTGCCAGCAGCCCGGGGATCGGACAGCCCCAGCATTTT.

This rearrangement joins TRBV6-5 to TRBJ1-6, with D possibly TRBD1 on 6 matching bases. V was clipped by 5 bases and J by 7 bases, with 9 bases between them. Germline V lookup: CDR1 MNHEY, CDR2 SVGAGI. CDR3 length equals 13 residues. The CDR3 loop is CASSPGQNSPLHF. CDR3 coding DNA: TGTGCCAGCAGTCCCGGACAGAATTCACCCCTCCACTTT.

The rearrangement joins TRBV2 to TRBJ2-5; D might be TRBD1 or TRBD2, each matching 6 bases. The J call is in doubt because the DNA end fits TRBJ2-7 better. This CDR3 is 15 amino acids long. Germline assignment: CDR1 SNHLY and CDR2 FYNNEI. The CDR3 region has the DNA TGTGCCAGCAGTTCCTTAGGGGGGATCTTCGGCGAGCAGTACTTC. Translating it yields CASSSLGGIFGEQYF.

The CDR3 nucleotides are TGTGCCAGCAGCTTAGCCGGGACTAGCCGACACAATGAGCAGTTCTTC. Translation gives CASSLAGTSRHNEQFF. The V and J genes are TRBV7-2 and TRBJ2-1; the match to TRBD2 covers 9 bases. Germline trimming cut 0 bases from V and 5 bases from J; bases unmatched to any gene: 5. The germline CDR1 and CDR2 sequences are SGHTA and FQGNSA. The CDR3 is 16 amino acids.

This clonotype was counted a few times. The chain has TRBV20-1 and TRBJ2-7; the D gene is possibly TRBD1 (6 bases). The V and J ends lost 1 base and 5 bases respectively, with 27 bases between them. The CDR3 is 18 residues long. CDR1 is DFQATT and CDR2 is SNEGSKA in the germline V gene (reference sequence). CDR3 amino acids: CSARGPPHPGQPTHEQYF. CDR3 DNA: TGCAGTGCTAGAGGCCCGCCTCACCCGGGACAACCTACCCACGAGCAGTACTTC.

This clonotype was counted a few times. The rearrangement joins TRBV14 to TRBJ2-7, with D maybe TRBD2 (6 bases). Trimming stripped 0 bases from V and 6 bases from J, with 15 bases between. CDR3 size: 15 residues. Germline loops: CDR1 SGHDN, CDR2 FVKESK. The DNA for the CDR3 is TGTGCCAGCAGCCAAGATAGTTGGAGGGCCGGCGAGCAGTACTTC. Amino acids: CASSQDSWRAGEQYF.

This rearrangement joins TRBV7-2 to TRBJ2-5, with 9 bases matching TRBD1. The DNA end is a closer match to TRBJ2-7, so the J assignment may be wrong. The CDR3 runs 15 residues. Germline-derived CDR1 and CDR2 are SGHTA and FQGNSA. The CDR3 loop reads CASNKGGQGPYEQYF. As DNA, the CDR3 is TGTGCCAGCAATAAAGGGGGACAGGGACCGTACGAGCAGTACTTC.

The chain links TRBV7-2 to TRBJ2-3, with D tentatively TRBD1 or TRBD2 (5 bases each). Germline V lookup: CDR1 SGHTA, CDR2 FQGNSA. The CDR3 totals 15 residues. V was cut by 2 bases and J by 5 bases, with 14 bases left in between. This CDR3 is CASSLRWGREDTQYF. The CDR3 bases are TGTGCCAGCAGCTTAAGGTGGGGGAGAGAAGATACGCAGTATTTT.

The sample holds a few counts of this clonotype. This chain uses TRBV30 with TRBJ1-2; 8 nucleotides match TRBD1. CDR3 size: 12 residues. Losses at the gene ends were 5 bases for V and 7 bases for J; bases not matched to a gene: 6. The germline V gene encodes CDR1 GTSNPN and CDR2 SVGIG (reference sequence). The CDR3 sequence is CAWLDRGGGYTF. The DNA of the CDR3 is TGTGCCTGGCTCGACAGGGGTGGTGGCTACACCTTC. The entire variable domain, with the rest obtained from reference TRBV30 and TRBJ1-2, is as follows: SQTIHQWPATLVQPVGSPLSLECTVEGTSNPNLYWYRQAAGRGLQLLFYSVGIGQISSEVPQNLSASRPQDRQFILSSKKLLLSDSGFYLCAWLDRGGGYTFGSGTRLTVV.